These 28 T cell receptor beta chains originate from one sample sequenced in a study of blood T cell repertoires in COVID-19. Libraries were prepared by immunoSEQ multiplex PCR; TCRdb keeps only in-frame clonotypes and omits some of them. The sample holds about 120,000 clones, about four fifths seen once. Sequences were obtained from peripheral blood. These receptors all come from a human donor in a cohort sampled during active COVID-19.

This chain uses TRBV5-1 with TRBJ2-5; 7 nucleotides agree with TRBD2. Trimming took 0 bases from V and 1 from J; bases not matched to a gene: 6. Germline assignment: CDR1 SGHRS and CDR2 YFSETQ. The CDR3 extends over 16 amino acids. CDR3 sequence (DNA): TGCGCCAGCAGCTTGGGGCTAGCGGCGATCCAAGAGACCCAGTACTTC. It codes for CASSLGLAAIQETQYF.

The chain couples TRBV7-9 to TRBJ1-1; D is perhaps TRBD1 (5 bases). Trimming cost V 3 bases and J 4 bases, with 12 bases left between them. Germline CDR1 SEHNR, CDR2 FQNEAQ (reference sequence). The CDR3 extends over 14 amino acids. The CDR3 here is CASSFQGSGTEAFF. The CDR3 region has the DNA TGTGCCAGCAGCTTTCAGGGCTCGGGCACTGAAGCTTTCTTT.

V and J are TRBV28 and TRBJ2-7; D not resolved. The V and J ends lost 8 bases and 0 bases respectively, with 5 bases between them. CDR1 MDHEN and CDR2 SYDVKM come from the germline V gene. The CDR3 has 11 amino acids. The CDR3 sequence is CASGSSYEQYF. Written as DNA, the CDR3 is TGTGCCAGCGGTAGCTCCTACGAGCAGTACTTC.

The chain links TRBV10-3 to TRBJ2-2; tentatively, D is TRBD1 (5 bases). There are 16 residues in the CDR3. Trimming removed 6 bases from V and 4 bases from J, with 18 bases in between. Per germline, CDR1 ENHRY and CDR2 SYGVKD. CDR3 DNA sequence: TGTGCCATCAGCGCACAAGACAACAGGTTCACCGGGGAGCTGTTTTTT. This codes for CAISAQDNRFTGELFF.

This chain joins TRBV3-1 (or the pseudogene TRBV3-2) and TRBJ2-2; 7 bases match TRBD1. The V gene end was trimmed by 4 bases and the J gene end by 6 bases; junction bases not matched to a gene: 5. The CDR3 runs to 14 residues. Germline-derived CDR1 and CDR2 are LGHDT and YNNKEL (reference sequence). CDR3 bases: TGTGCCAGCAGCCGACAGGGATGGGCCGGGGAGCTGTTTTTT. Amino acid sequence: CASSRQGWAGELFF.

This chain connects TRBV5-6 to TRBJ1-2; 9 bases match TRBD1. The V and J ends lost 3 bases and 4 bases, in that order; junction bases with no gene match: 13. The CDR3 runs to 17 residues. CDR1 and CDR2 (germline): SGHDT, YYEEEE. As DNA, the CDR3 is TGTGCCAGCAGCTCGACCGGACAGGGGAGGGGGACCTATGGCTACACCTTC. Translating gives CASSSTGQGRGTYGYTF.

The chain uses TRBV27 and TRBJ2-1; tentatively, D is TRBD1 (6 bases). Germline CDR1 MNHEY, CDR2 SMNVEV (reference sequence). The CDR3 has 14 amino acids. The ends were cut back, 3 bases at V and 4 bases at J, with 10 bases in the middle. CDR3 sequence: CASSFGRGYNEQFF. The DNA of the CDR3 is TGTGCCAGCAGTTTCGGCAGGGGTTACAATGAGCAGTTCTTC.

The V and J genes are TRBV27 and TRBJ1-2; 7 bases match TRBD1. V dropped 4 bases and J dropped 5; count of bases not matched to a gene: 4. In germline, CDR1 is MNHEY, CDR2 SMNVEV (reference sequence). This CDR3 has 13 amino acids. CDR3 nucleotides: TGTGCCAGCAGTTCAGGGGGAGGTTATGGCTACACCTTC. It codes for CASSSGGGYGYTF.

This clone appeared once. V is TRBV27 and J is TRBJ1-1; no definite D call. Trimming cost V 6 bases and J 1 base, with 12 bases left between them. Germline-derived CDR1 and CDR2 are MNHEY and SMNVEV (reference sequence). This CDR3 has 14 residues. The CDR3 DNA sequence: TGTGCCAGCAGGCCCTCAGGTGCGAACACTGAAGCTTTCTTT. Protein sequence: CASRPSGANTEAFF.

In this sample, this clone turned up once. This chain connects TRBV5-6 to TRBJ2-5; maybe TRBD2 (6 bases). Per the germline V gene, CDR1 is SGHDT and CDR2 is YYEEEE. Trimming shortened V by 0 bases and J by 3 bases, and 9 bases separated the two germline ends. The CDR3 contains 14 residues. The CDR3 sequence is CASSLGVAEETQYF. As DNA, the CDR3 is TGTGCCAGCAGCTTGGGGGTAGCGGAAGAGACCCAGTACTTC.

This rearrangement joins TRBV7-2 to TRBJ1-2; 8 nucleotides match TRBD1. Germline V lookup: CDR1 SGHTA, CDR2 FQGNSA. Trimming cost V 5 bases and J 8 bases; bases outside gene matches: 10. The CDR3 spans 14 residues. For the CDR3, the DNA is TGTGCCAGCAGCCGCTGGACAGGGATGGAAGGCTACACCTTC. Protein product: CASSRWTGMEGYTF.

This chain links TRBV4-3 with TRBJ1-6, with a possible D match to TRBD1 (5 bases). This CDR3 has 16 residues. Germline loops: CDR1 LGHNA, CDR2 YSLEER. Trimming removed 1 base from V and 0 bases from J, with 7 bases in between. CDR3 sequence (DNA): TGCGCCAGCAGCCAAGCAGACAGCTCCTATAATTCACCCCTCCACTTT. Translation gives CASSQADSSYNSPLHF.

CDR3 nucleotide sequence: TGTGCCAGCAGCCTTTCAGGGGGCAGTGGCTATGGCTACACCTTC. Translation gives CASSLSGGSGYGYTF. The chain carries TRBV6-5 and TRBJ1-2, with 8 bases aligning to TRBD1. CDR1 is MNHEY, CDR2 SVGAGI, per germline. CDR3 size: 15 residues. The ends lost 6 bases at V and 4 bases at J; junction bases unmatched: 10.

The CDR3 DNA reads TGTGCCAGCAGGAAGACGACAGGGGGCGCGGAGACCCAGTACTTC. Amino acids: CASRKTTGGAETQYF. The chain employs TRBV7-6 and TRBJ2-5, with 10 positions matching TRBD1. The CDR3 covers 15 residues. V lost 6 bases and J lost 5; bases outside the gene matches: 9. Germline assignment: CDR1 SGHVS and CDR2 FNYEAQ. Based on the CDR3 plus reference TRBV7-6 and TRBJ2-5, the full variable domain is GAGVSQSPRYKVTKRGQDVALRCDPISGHVSLYWYRQALGQGPEFLTYFNYEAQQDKSGLPNDRFSAERPEGSISTLTIQRTEQRDSAMYRCASRKTTGGAETQYFGPGTRLLVL.

The V and J genes are TRBV28 and TRBJ1-3; possible D gene TRBD1, 6 bases. V lost 1 base and J 1 base, leaving 17 bases between the germline ends. The CDR3 sequence is 18 residues long. Germline-derived CDR1 and CDR2 are MDHEN and SYDVKM. The CDR3 bases are TGTGCCAGCAGTTTATTTTCTTCCTGGGACACTTCTGGAAACACCATATATTTT. It is translated as CASSLFSSWDTSGNTIYF.

This chain uses TRBV27 with TRBJ1-4; no clear D. V gave up 5 bases and J gave up 5 bases, with 9 bases separating them. The CDR3 totals 13 residues. Germline assignment: CDR1 MNHEY and CDR2 SMNVEV (reference sequence). The CDR3 loop is CASSPAGNEKLFF. Here the CDR3 DNA reads TGTGCCAGCAGTCCGGCGGGAAATGAAAAACTGTTTTTT.

The chain recombines TRBV5-1 with TRBJ2-5; D gene uncertain. CDR1 and CDR2 from the germline V gene are SGHRS and YFSETQ. The CDR3 covers 11 residues. V was pared by 5 bases and J by 5 bases, with 7 bases between. The CDR3 region has the DNA TGCGCCAGCAGGGCTGGTGAGACCCAGTACTTC. Translating it yields CASRAGETQYF.

This clone was detected once. V is TRBV5-1 and J is TRBJ2-2, with a tentative D call TRBD2 (6 bases). The CDR3 is made up of 15 amino acids. Germline lookup yields CDR1 SGHRS and CDR2 YFSETQ. V was cut by 1 base and J by 1 base, with 8 bases left in between. The CDR3 DNA is TGCGCCAGCAGCTTGTCGGGAGTGAACACCGGGGAGCTGTTTTTT. As protein: CASSLSGVNTGELFF.

The chain recombines TRBV28 with TRBJ1-6; maybe TRBD1 (5 bases). The CDR3 extends over 18 amino acids. Germline CDR1 MDHEN, CDR2 SYDVKM. Trimming took off 2 bases at V and 0 bases at J, with 14 bases between the two ends. The CDR3 coding sequence is TGTGCCAGCAGTTTAGGGGCAGCCTCGAGCTCCTATAATTCACCCCTCCACTTT. It translates to CASSLGAASSSYNSPLHF.

The chain is built from TRBV6-6 and TRBJ1-1; D gene uncertain. The germline V gene encodes CDR1 MNHNY and CDR2 SVGAGI (reference sequence). Trimming took off 0 bases at V and 0 bases at J, with 8 bases between the two ends. CDR3 length equals 15 residues. DNA for the CDR3: TGTGCCAGCAGTTACTCGGCGGCCATGAACACTGAAGCTTTCTTT. Protein: CASSYSAAMNTEAFF.

This clone was detected only a few times. The J gene is TRBJ2-3, the V gene TRBV18, with 7 bases fitting TRBD2. Germline assignment: CDR1 KGHSH and CDR2 LQKENI. The CDR3 totals 18 residues. J gave up 3 bases and V 0 bases, and 12 bases lay outside the gene matches. This chain's CDR3 is CASSPPRPQRGGTDTQYF. The CDR3 coding sequence is TGTGCCAGCTCACCACCGCGTCCCCAGCGGGGTGGGACAGATACGCAGTATTTT.

This clone was counted a few times. The V call is TRBV5-4, the J call TRBJ2-5, with a tentative D call TRBD1 (7 bases). CDR3 length: 14 residues. Per the germline V gene, CDR1 is SGHNT and CDR2 is YYREEE (reference sequence). V shed 4 bases and J shed 5 bases, with 15 bases lying between them. This chain's CDR3 is CASSPRPGGETQYF. The CDR3 nucleotides read TGTGCCAGCAGCCCTCGTCCAGGGGGGGAGACCCAGTACTTC.

V and J are TRBV6-5 and TRBJ1-5; 8 bases agree with TRBD1. Trimming took 6 bases from V and 0 from J; bases not matched to a gene: 4. CDR1 and CDR2 (germline): MNHEY, SVGAGI. The CDR3 spans 15 residues. This CDR3 is CASSKQGDSNQPQHF. The CDR3 nucleotides are TGTGCCAGCAGCAAACAGGGGGATAGCAATCAGCCCCAGCATTTT.

This chain uses TRBV6-1 with TRBJ2-5, with 8 bases aligning to TRBD2. The trim removed 1 base at V and 6 bases at J, leaving 7 bases unmatched. The germline V gene encodes CDR1 MNHNS and CDR2 SASEGT. This CDR3 has 15 residues. The CDR3 protein is CASSEELAVQKTQYF. The CDR3 DNA is TGTGCCAGCAGTGAAGAACTAGCGGTTCAAAAGACCCAGTACTTC.

The J gene is TRBJ1-6, the V gene TRBV19; 7 bases map to TRBD1. The V gene's germline CDR1 is LNHDA and CDR2 SQIVND (reference sequence). The CDR3 loop spans 14 amino acids. The ends lost 1 base at V and 7 bases at J; junction bases unmatched: 1. DNA for the CDR3: TGTGCCAGTAGTATAGTACAGGGGAATTCACCCCTCCACTTT. Translating gives CASSIVQGNSPLHF.

The chain is built from TRBV5-4 and TRBJ2-3; 10 bases fit TRBD2. CDR1 is SGHNT and CDR2 is YYREEE in the germline V gene (reference sequence). V shed 7 bases and J 3 bases; nucleotides not matched to a gene: 5. The CDR3 length is 14 residues. DNA of the CDR3: TGTGCCAGCTCTATAGCGGGGGGAACAGATACGCAGTATTTT. This translates into CASSIAGGTDTQYF.

This clone showed up just once. The V gene is TRBV19, the J gene TRBJ2-5, with D perhaps matching TRBD2 (5 bases). V dropped 9 bases and J dropped 5 bases, with 19 bases sitting between them. Germline CDR1 LNHDA, CDR2 SQIVND (reference sequence). This CDR3 has 14 amino acids. The CDR3 sequence is CASSRYGGEETQYF. The CDR3 DNA reads as TGTGCCAGCTCACGGTACGGAGGAGAGGAGACCCAGTACTTC. The full variable domain, its missing parts supplied by reference TRBV19 and TRBJ2-5, is DGGITQSPKYLFRKEGQNVTLSCEQNLNHDAMYWYRQDPGQGLRLIYYSQIVNDFQKGDIAEGYSVSREKKESFPLTVTSAQKNPTAFYLCASSRYGGEETQYFGPGTRLLVL.

V usage is TRBV2 and J usage is TRBJ1-5, with 10 bases matching TRBD1. The CDR3 is made up of 15 amino acids. From germline, CDR1 is SNHLY and CDR2 FYNNEI. Trimming took 6 bases from V and 2 from J; bases not matched to a gene: 4. The CDR3 nucleotides read TGTGCCAGCAGGCCCGGGACAGGGGGCAATCAGCCCCAGCATTTT. It is translated as CASRPGTGGNQPQHF.